These 18 T cell receptor beta chains share one sample of origin, sequenced in a study of cytomegalovirus exposure and HLA in healthy donors. The PCR made use of 60 Vbeta and 13 Jbeta primers. This table comes from immunoSEQ multiplex PCR, and its TCRdb copy is limited to in-frame clones, with some not included. Among 200,000 to 250,000 clones listed, approximately 80% were seen once. The sequenced sample was PBMCs. These receptors were taken from a woman between 55 and 75 years old in good health and CMV-seropositive.

This clone was observed a few times. V is TRBV21-1 and J is TRBJ1-3; TRBD1, the table's D call, lacks a check against the DNA. TRBV21-1 has pseudogene status. The CDR3 has 13 amino acids. The CDR3 is CASTRGLGNTIYF. Written as DNA, the CDR3 is TGTGCCAGCACTAGGGGGCTGGGAAACACCATATATTTT.

V and J are TRBV6-5 and TRBJ1-5; TRBD1 matches at 7 bases. Trimming cost V 10 bases and J 9 bases; bases outside gene matches: 12. CDR1 and CDR2 (germline): MNHEY, SVGAGI. The CDR3 is 13 residues long. CDR3 protein: CATLTGALGPQHF. The CDR3 nucleotides are TGTGCCACCTTAACAGGGGCCCTGGGGCCCCAGCATTTT.

The chain is built from TRBV5-1 and TRBJ2-3; a possible D gene is TRBD1 (6 bases). Per the germline V gene, CDR1 is SGHRS and CDR2 is YFSETQ. The CDR3 covers 16 residues. V was clipped by 4 bases and J by 0 bases, with 15 bases between them. CDR3 in amino acids: CASSVLGRGSTDTQYF. CDR3 sequence (DNA): TGCGCCAGCAGCGTTCTCGGCAGGGGTAGCACAGATACGCAGTATTTT.

The gene calls are TRBV9 and TRBJ2-4; maybe TRBD2 (5 bases). The CDR3 is 13 residues long. Germline V lookup: CDR1 SGDLS, CDR2 YYNGEE. The V gene lost 4 bases and the J gene lost 11 bases, with 16 bases spanning the gap. CDR3 nucleotide sequence: TGTGCCAGCAGCCCCCCCTTGGGAGAGGTTCAGTACTTC. It specifies CASSPPLGEVQYF.

Concerning this clone: Other DNA sequences in this sample translate to the same CDR3. In nucleotides, the CDR3 is TGTGCCAGCAGCTTGGGAGGGAGAGGCACTGAAGCTTTCTTT. The encoded protein is CASSLGGRGTEAFF. The chain links TRBV5-6 to TRBJ1-1; the D is unclear. This CDR3 is built from 14 residues. Trimming shortened V by 0 bases and J by 4 bases, and 10 bases separated the two germline ends. Looked up from germline, CDR1 is SGHDT and CDR2 is YYEEEE. Full variable domain (rest looked up from reference TRBV5-6 and TRBJ1-1): DAGVTQSPTHLIKTRGQQVTLRCSPKSGHDTVSWYQQALGQGPQFIFQYYEEEERQRGNFPDRFSGHQFPNYSSELNVNALLLGDSALYLCASSLGGRGTEAFFGQGTRLTVV.

The chain combines TRBV6-1 with TRBJ1-5; the D gene is possibly TRBD1 (5 bases). Per the germline V gene, CDR1 is MNHNS and CDR2 is SASEGT. Trimming cost V 4 bases and J 7 bases, with 14 bases left between them. CDR3 length: 14 amino acids. The CDR3 DNA reads as TGTGCCAGCAGTGGGCAGGGCCAGCTCCAGCCCCAGCATTTT. Translation: CASSGQGQLQPQHF.

The chain uses TRBV10-3 and TRBJ2-7; 8 nucleotides align to TRBD2. The CDR3 runs 14 residues. Germline-derived CDR1 and CDR2 are ENHRY and SYGVKD. Losses at the gene ends were 6 bases for V and 0 bases for J; bases not matched to a gene: 4. DNA for the CDR3: TGTGCCATCAGAACTAGCGGTTTCTCCTACGAGCAGTACTTC. Its protein is CAIRTSGFSYEQYF.

In the case of this clone: Other nucleotide sequences in the sample specify the same CDR3. The CDR3 region has the DNA TGCGCCAGCAGCTTGGGGCAGGGTCCCACTGAAGCTTTCTTT. Translated, it gives CASSLGQGPTEAFF. The chain links TRBV5-1 to TRBJ1-1, with D maybe TRBD1 (5 bases). V was clipped by 0 bases and J by 4 bases, with 10 bases between them. CDR3 length equals 14 residues. Germline V gene data show CDR1 as SGHRS and CDR2 as YFSETQ. Together with reference TRBV5-1 and TRBJ1-1, the CDR3 gives the full variable domain: KAGVTQTPRYLIKTRGQQVTLSCSPISGHRSVSWYQQTPGQGLQFLFEYFSETQRNKGNFPGRFSGRQFSNSRSEMNVSTLELGDSALYLCASSLGQGPTEAFFGQGTRLTVV.

This chain connects TRBV11-2 to TRBJ2-5; 7 bases align to TRBD2. V was clipped by 1 base and J by 1 base; unmatched bases: 3. This CDR3 spans 15 amino acids. Germline CDR1 is SGHAT and CDR2 is FQNNGV. Here the CDR3 reads CASSLGAGAQETQYF. The CDR3 nucleotides read TGTGCCAGCAGCTTAGGGGCGGGAGCCCAAGAGACCCAGTACTTC.

The V gene is TRBV27, the J gene TRBJ1-2; D is unclear. The germline V gene has CDR1 MNHEY and CDR2 SMNVEV (reference sequence). CDR3 size: 13 residues. The V and J ends lost 5 bases and 4 bases respectively, with 11 bases between them. The CDR3: CASSPRVGYGYTF. As DNA, the CDR3 is TGTGCCAGCAGTCCCCGGGTTGGCTATGGCTACACCTTC.

This chain joins TRBV30 and TRBJ1-4; D unclear. The CDR3 totals 12 residues. Germline V gene sequence: CDR1 GTSNPN, CDR2 SVGIG (reference sequence). V was pared by 1 base and J by 7 bases, with 7 bases between. CDR3 DNA: TGTGCCTGGAGTGGGGGAGGTGAAAAACTGTTTTTT. Amino acids: CAWSGGGEKLFF. The whole variable domain, remainder taken from reference TRBV30 and TRBJ1-4, is SQTIHQWPATLVQPVGSPLSLECTVEGTSNPNLYWYRQAAGRGLQLLFYSVGIGQISSEVPQNLSASRPQDRQFILSSKKLLLSDSGFYLCAWSGGGEKLFFGSGTQLSVL.

This clone was observed a handful of times. This chain joins TRBV4-2 and TRBJ2-7; the D gene is possibly TRBD1 (7 bases). CDR3 length: 15 amino acids. From germline, CDR1 is LGHNA and CDR2 YNFKEQ. Trimming pared 3 bases from V and 7 bases from J, leaving 19 bases between. The CDR3 loop reads CASSHENRQGGEQYF. In DNA form, the CDR3 reads TGTGCCAGCAGCCATGAAAACCGTCAGGGGGGAGAGCAGTACTTC.

This clone was picked up one time. V and J are TRBV6-6 and TRBJ1-1; D unresolved. V lost 0 bases and J lost 1, with 9 bases in between. Germline CDR1 reads MNHNY; CDR2 reads SVGAGI (reference sequence). The CDR3 runs 15 residues. CDR3 sequence: CASSYSEMRNTEAFF. The CDR3 region has the DNA TGTGCCAGCAGTTACTCTGAGATGAGGAACACTGAAGCTTTCTTT.

This chain joins TRBV28 and TRBJ2-7; D is possibly TRBD2 (6 bases). The V end was cut by 5 bases, the J end by 2 bases, with 16 bases between. CDR3 length: 15 amino acids. CDR1 MDHEN and CDR2 SYDVKM come from the germline V gene. In nucleotides, the CDR3 is TGTGCCAGCAGTCCGGGGGTCCGGGGCACCTACGAGCAGTACTTC. Translating gives CASSPGVRGTYEQYF.

The chain joins TRBV6-5 to TRBJ1-1, with 8 bases that match TRBD1. J gave up 3 bases and V 4 bases, and 10 bases lay outside the gene matches. Germline assignment: CDR1 MNHEY and CDR2 SVGAGI. This CDR3 has 16 amino acids. Here the CDR3 reads CASSSPWTGRYTEAFF. The CDR3 nucleotides are TGTGCCAGCAGTTCCCCATGGACAGGGAGGTACACTGAAGCTTTCTTT.

The chain carries TRBV30 and TRBJ1-5, with a possible D match to TRBD1 (5 bases). V dropped 3 bases and J dropped 6 bases, with 12 bases sitting between them. CDR1 is GTSNPN and CDR2 is SVGIG in the germline V gene (reference sequence). This CDR3 region has 13 residues. CDR3 loop: CAWRGRVGQPQHF. The CDR3 bases are TGTGCCTGGAGAGGCAGGGTAGGTCAGCCCCAGCATTTT.

A remark on this clone: Within the sample, other DNA sequences also encode this same CDR3. The chain has TRBV6-6 and TRBJ2-1; TRBD2 is a possible D gene (6 bases). V dropped 5 bases and J dropped 6 bases, with 11 bases sitting between them. The CDR3 has 13 residues. Germline loops: CDR1 MNHNY, CDR2 SVGAGI (reference sequence). CDR3 bases: TGTGCCAGCAGTAAACTAGCTTCCAATGAGCAGTTCTTC. As protein: CASSKLASNEQFF.

The CDR3 sequence is CASSQLQGPRQPQHF. The CDR3 DNA follows: TGCGCCAGCAGCCAGCTACAGGGGCCGCGGCAGCCCCAGCATTTT. The chain employs TRBV4-1 and TRBJ1-5; TRBD1 matches 7 bases. This CDR3 has 15 amino acids. Germline loops: CDR1 MGHRA, CDR2 YSYEKL. V trimming: 3 bases; J trimming: 7 bases; junction bases outside the gene matches: 9.